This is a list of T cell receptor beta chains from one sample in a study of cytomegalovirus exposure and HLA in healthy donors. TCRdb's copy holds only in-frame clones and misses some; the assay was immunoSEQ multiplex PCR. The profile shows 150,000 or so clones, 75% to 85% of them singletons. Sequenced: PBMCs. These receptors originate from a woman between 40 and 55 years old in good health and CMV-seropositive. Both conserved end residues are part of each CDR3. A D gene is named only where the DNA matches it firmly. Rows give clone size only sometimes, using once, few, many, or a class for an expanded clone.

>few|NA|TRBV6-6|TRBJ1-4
TGTGCCAGCCTGGACAATAATGAAAAACTGTTTTTT
CASLDNNEKLFF
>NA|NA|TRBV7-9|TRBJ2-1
TGTGCCAGCAGCCAAGCGTCTGACCCGAACAATGAGCAGTTCTTC
CASSQASDPNNEQFF
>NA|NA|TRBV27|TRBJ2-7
TGTGCCAGCAGTTTACTGGGGGGCGAGCAGTACTTC
CASSLLGGEQYF
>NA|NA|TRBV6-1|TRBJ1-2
TGTGCCAGCAGTACTCAAACAGGGAACTATGGCTACACCTTC
CASSTQTGNYGYTF
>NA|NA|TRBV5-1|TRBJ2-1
TGCGCCAGCACAAGGGTCGGGAGTGAGAATGAGCAGTTCTTC
CASTRVGSENEQFF
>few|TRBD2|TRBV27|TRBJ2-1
TGTGCCAGCAGTTTACTAGCGGGAGCCTACAATGAGCAGTTCTTC
CASSLLAGAYNEQFF
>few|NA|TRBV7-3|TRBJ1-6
TGTGCCAGCAGCGCCCAGGGTGCGTCACCCCTCCACTTT
CASSAQGASPLHF
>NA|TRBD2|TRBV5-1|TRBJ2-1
TGCGCCAGCAGCCTTGGGGTAGGCGGGAGAGGTAATGAGCAGTTCTTC
CASSLGVGGRGNEQFF
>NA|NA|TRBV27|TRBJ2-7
TGTGCCAGCGGCCTGCAGGGCGAGGCGAAGGCAGAGCAGTACTTC
CASGLQGEAKAEQYF
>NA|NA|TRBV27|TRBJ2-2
TGTGCCAGCAGTTCCCTCCGGAACACCGGGGAGCTGTTTTTT
CASSSLRNTGELFF
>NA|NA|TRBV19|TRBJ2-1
TGTGCCAGTAGTCCACTTGGGAGCTCCTACAATGAGCAGTTCTTC
CASSPLGSSYNEQFF
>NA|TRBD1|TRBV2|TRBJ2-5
TGTGCCAGCAAGGGGGACAGGAGGGAGACCCAGTACTTC
CASKGDRRETQYF
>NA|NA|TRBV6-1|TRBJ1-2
TGTGCCAGCAGTGAGGGTCGGAGATATGGCTACACCTTC
CASSEGRRYGYTF
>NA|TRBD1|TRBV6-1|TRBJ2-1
TGTGCCAGCAGTCGGACAGGGGGATCCTACAATGAGCAGTTCTTC
CASSRTGGSYNEQFF
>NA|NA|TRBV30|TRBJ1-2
TGTGCCTGGAGTGTCCTTTCGGGAGTTAACTATGGCTACACCTTC
CAWSVLSGVNYGYTF
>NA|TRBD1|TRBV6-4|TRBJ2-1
TGTGCCAGCAGTCCTGGTTTCGGGACAGGGCCTTACAATGAGCAGTTCTTC
CASSPGFGTGPYNEQFF
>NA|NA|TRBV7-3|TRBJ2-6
TGTGCCAGCAGCTTACGGGGTGGGGCCAACGTCCTGACTTTC
CASSLRGGANVLTF
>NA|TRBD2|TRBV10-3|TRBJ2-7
TGTGCCAGTAGACTAGCGGGAGGGCAGGCCTACGAGCAGTACTTC
CASRLAGGQAYEQYF
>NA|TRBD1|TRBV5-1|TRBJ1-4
TGCGCCAGTCGGACAGGGGGTCGAACTAATGAAAAACTGTTTTTT
CASRTGGRTNEKLFF
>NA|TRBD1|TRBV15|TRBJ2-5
TGTGCCACCAGCAGAGATTTCCCGGGACAGGGGGGTGAGACCCAGTACTTC
CATSRDFPGQGGETQYF
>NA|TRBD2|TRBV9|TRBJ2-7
TGTGCCAGCAGCGTAGCTGTAGCGGGAGTAGGGTGCGAGCAGTACTTC
CASSVAVAGVGCEQYF
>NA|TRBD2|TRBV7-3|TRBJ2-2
TGTGCCAGCAGCTTAATAGGCCTAGCGGGGATTAACACCGGGGAGCTGTTTTTT
CASSLIGLAGINTGELFF
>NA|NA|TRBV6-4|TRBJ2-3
TGTGCCAGCAGTCGACAGTCTCGAGGCACAGATACGCAGTATTTT
CASSRQSRGTDTQYF
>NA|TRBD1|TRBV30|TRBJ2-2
TGTGCCTGGACCCCCCGGGACAGGGTTTTCACCGGGGAGCTGTTTTTT
CAWTPRDRVFTGELFF
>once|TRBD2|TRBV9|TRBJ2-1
TGTGCCAGCAGCGTAATAAGCGGGAGCATCAATGAGCAGTTCTTC
CASSVISGSINEQFF
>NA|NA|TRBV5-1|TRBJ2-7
TGCGCCAGCAACCGGGCGGGAAGCGACGAGCAGTACTTC
CASNRAGSDEQYF
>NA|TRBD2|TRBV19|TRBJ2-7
TGTGCCAGTAGCTGGGCTGGATTTAGCGGGGCACCCTACGAGCAGTACTTC
CASSWAGFSGAPYEQYF
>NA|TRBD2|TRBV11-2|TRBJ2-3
TGTGCCAGCAGCTTAGAGGGACTAGCGGGATCTGCAGATACGCAGTATTTT
CASSLEGLAGSADTQYF
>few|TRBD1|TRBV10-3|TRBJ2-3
TGTGCCACCAGTAAGGACAGGGGACTGAACACAGATACGCAGTATTTT
CATSKDRGLNTDTQYF
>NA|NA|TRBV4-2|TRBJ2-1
TGTGCCAGCAGCGGTGGGTTTCAGGGGAATGAGCAGTTCTTC
CASSGGFQGNEQFF
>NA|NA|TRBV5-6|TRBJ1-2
TGTGCCAGCAGCTTGTATAGTGGACAGTATGGCTACACCTTC
CASSLYSGQYGYTF
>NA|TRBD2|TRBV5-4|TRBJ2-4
TGTGCCAGCAGCCTCGGGGGGAACAAAAACATTCAGTACTTC
CASSLGGNKNIQYF
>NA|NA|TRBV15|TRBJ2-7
TGTGCCACCAGCAGAGATCTCGGACTACCTTCCGAGCAGTACTTC
CATSRDLGLPSEQYF
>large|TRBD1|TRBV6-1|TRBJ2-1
TGTGCCAGCAGGGCGGGACAGGGCAATGAGCAGTTCTTC
CASRAGQGNEQFF
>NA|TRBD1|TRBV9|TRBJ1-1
TGTGCCAGCAGCGCGGGGACAGGGTCGGCTTTCTTT
CASSAGTGSAFF
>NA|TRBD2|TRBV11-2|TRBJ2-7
TGTGCCAGCAGCTTAGCGGCGGGAGGGCCGTTCGAGCAGTACTTC
CASSLAAGGPFEQYF
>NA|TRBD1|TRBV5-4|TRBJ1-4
TGTGCCAGCAGCTTGTTCGGGACAGGGGAGGCAGGGGTGTTTTTT
CASSLFGTGEAGVFF
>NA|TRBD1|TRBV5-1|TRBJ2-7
TGCGCCAGCAGCTTGTCTTTCCAGGGGGCAGTGCCCTACGAGCAGTACTTC
CASSLSFQGAVPYEQYF
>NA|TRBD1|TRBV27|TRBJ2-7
TGTGCCAGCAGTCCGGGACAGGGTTCGGGAGAGCAGTACTTC
CASSPGQGSGEQYF
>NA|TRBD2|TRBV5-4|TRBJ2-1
TGTGCCAGCAGCTTAGGAGCGGGGTACAATGAGCAGTTCTTC
CASSLGAGYNEQFF
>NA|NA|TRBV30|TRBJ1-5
TGTGCCTGGAGTGTTGGGCTAGGGGATCAGCCCCAGCATTTT
CAWSVGLGDQPQHF
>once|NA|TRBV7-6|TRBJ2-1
TGTGCCAGCAGCTTAGGCGGACAAGAGTTCTTC
CASSLGGQEFF
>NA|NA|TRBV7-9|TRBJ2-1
TGTGCCAGCAGCTCCGTTGAGGAAATCTACAATGAGCAGTTCTTC
CASSSVEEIYNEQFF
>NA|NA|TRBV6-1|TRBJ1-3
TGTGCCAGCAGTGAGGGGGGTATAGGAAACACCATATATTTT
CASSEGGIGNTIYF
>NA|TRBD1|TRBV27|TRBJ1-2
TGTGCCAGCAGTTTACTCCTCCGGGACAGGCTTTATCGGAGCTATGGCTACACCTTC
CASSLLLRDRLYRSYGYTF
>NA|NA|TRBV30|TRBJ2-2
TGTGCCTGGAGTCGCTCCCAGGTTTCCCCCGGGGAGCTGTTTTTT
CAWSRSQVSPGELFF
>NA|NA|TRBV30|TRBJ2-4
TGTGCCTGGAGTGGGAGGGAAAACATTCAGTACTTC
CAWSGRENIQYF
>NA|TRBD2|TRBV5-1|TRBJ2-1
TGCGCCAGCAGCTTGAGAATGACTAGCGGAGGCAATGAGCAGTTCTTC
CASSLRMTSGGNEQFF